These 21 T cell receptor beta chains originate from one sample sequenced in a study of CD8 T cells in Susac syndrome. Random-hexamer reverse transcription was applied to roughly 0.45 to 1 ug RNA. TCRdb itself ran the immunoSEQ multiplex PCR reads through MiXCR, one entry per CDR3 protein. The data hold roughly 150,000 distinct CDR3 sequences, with roughly 95% observed a single time. Sequenced material: CD4+ T cells from PBMCs. The receptors were sampled from a human donor with multiple sclerosis.

The chain joins TRBV29-1 to TRBJ1-1; maybe TRBD1 (5 bases). The CDR3 has 12 residues. Germline CDR1 and CDR2: SQVTM and ANQGSEA. Trimming pared 2 bases from V and 4 bases from J, leaving 8 bases between. CDR3 sequence: CSVERGGTEAFF. The CDR3 bases are TGCAGCGTTGAAAGGGGTGGCACTGAAGCTTTCTTT.

V gene TRBV20-1 combines with J gene TRBJ2-1; the D gene is possibly TRBD2 (6 bases). Germline V gene data show CDR1 as DFQATT and CDR2 as SNEGSKA (reference sequence). Between the trimmed V and J ends, which lost 0 bases and 4 bases, there was a span of 22 bases. This CDR3 is 18 amino acids long. The CDR3: CSARDSSAPFLRYNEQFF. CDR3 sequence (DNA): TGCAGTGCTAGAGATTCTAGCGCCCCTTTCTTACGGTACAATGAGCAGTTCTTC.

The genes are TRBV4-2 and TRBJ1-3; D may be TRBD1 (5 bases). The CDR3 sequence is 17 residues long. The V end was cut by 4 bases, the J end by 1 base, with 17 bases between. CDR1 is LGHNA and CDR2 is YNFKEQ in the germline V gene. Here the CDR3 DNA reads TGTGCCAGCAGCCGGACTGGAGGAGGGGATTCTGGAAACACCATATATTTT. Translating gives CASSRTGGGDSGNTIYF.

This chain links TRBV2 with TRBJ1-2; D uncertain. The V gene's germline CDR1 is SNHLY and CDR2 FYNNEI. The CDR3 has 15 amino acids. Trimming took off 7 bases at V and 0 bases at J, with 15 bases between the two ends. The CDR3 spells CASKRLTPANYGYTF. CDR3 DNA: TGTGCCAGCAAGAGGCTCACCCCAGCTAACTATGGCTACACCTTC. Full variable domain (missing parts from reference TRBV2 and TRBJ1-2): EPEVTQTPSHQVTQMGQEVILRCVPISNHLYFYWYRQILGQKVEFLVSFYNNEISEKSEIFDDQFSVERPDGSNFTLKIRSTKLEDSAMYFCASKRLTPANYGYTFGSGTRLTVV.

The chain joins TRBV6-2 or TRBV6-3 to TRBJ1-2; TRBD1 might be the D (6 bases). Germline loops: CDR1 MNHEY, CDR2 SVGEGT. The length of the CDR3 is 14 residues. With 8 bases removed from V and 7 bases from J, the gap between germline ends came to 20 bases. The CDR3 sequence is CASAYRQDASGYTF. For the CDR3, the DNA is TGTGCCAGCGCCTACCGACAGGATGCTTCTGGCTACACCTTC.

The chain is built from TRBV19 and TRBJ1-1; TRBD1 might be the D (6 bases). The CDR3 length is 16 residues. Trimming took 5 bases from V and 0 from J, leaving 16 bases between them. CDR1 and CDR2 (germline): LNHDA, SQIVND (reference sequence). This CDR3 is CASSGGQTSMNTEAFF. In DNA, the CDR3 is TGTGCCAGTAGTGGGGGACAAACCTCCATGAACACTGAAGCTTTCTTT.

This clonotype was found once. For the CDR3, the DNA is TGTGCCAGCAGCTTAGAATTCGGGAGAAGGAACACTGAAGCTTTCTTT. Residues: CASSLEFGRRNTEAFF. This chain joins TRBV11-2 and TRBJ1-1; D unresolved. The CDR3 loop spans 16 amino acids. Germline-derived CDR1 and CDR2 are SGHAT and FQNNGV. Trimming removed 0 bases from V and 1 base from J, with 12 bases in between.

V and J are TRBV5-1 and TRBJ2-7; D possibly corresponds to TRBD1 (6 bases). The CDR3 is made up of 16 amino acids. Trimming shortened V by 4 bases and J by 2 bases, and 19 bases separated the two germline ends. Germline-derived CDR1 and CDR2 are SGHRS and YFSETQ. The CDR3 bases are TGCGCCAGCAGCGTAGACCCAGGGGCACTTACCTACGAGCAGTACTTC. It translates to CASSVDPGALTYEQYF.

This CDR3 reads CSARDRTGGAGELFF. The CDR3 bases are TGCAGTGCTAGAGATCGTACAGGGGGAGCCGGGGAGCTGTTTTTT. This chain connects TRBV20-1 to TRBJ2-2; 8 nucleotides align to TRBD1. Germline V gives CDR1 DFQATT, CDR2 SNEGSKA (reference sequence). The CDR3 loop spans 15 amino acids. The trim removed 0 bases at V and 6 bases at J, leaving 6 bases unmatched.

The chain joins TRBV6-5 to TRBJ2-1; 12 bases are shared with TRBD2. V dropped 4 bases and J dropped 6; count of bases not matched to a gene: 1. This CDR3 contains 14 residues. The germline gives CDR1 MNHEY, CDR2 SVGAGI. CDR3 bases: TGTGCCAGCAGTTGGACTAGCGGGACCAATGAGCAGTTCTTC. Amino acid sequence: CASSWTSGTNEQFF.

The chain is built from TRBV6-1 and TRBJ1-5; D uncertain. Germline assignment: CDR1 MNHNS and CDR2 SASEGT. The CDR3 has 15 amino acids. V lost 8 bases to trimming and J lost 0 bases, with 14 bases between them. The CDR3 protein is CASVSGTYSNQPQHF. CDR3 DNA sequence: TGTGCCAGCGTCAGCGGTACCTATAGCAATCAGCCCCAGCATTTT.

The chain joins TRBV9 to TRBJ2-3; D unresolved. Trimming left V 8 bases short and J 1 base short, with 11 bases between. The CDR3 extends over 13 amino acids. Germline CDR1 reads SGDLS; CDR2 reads YYNGEE. In DNA, the CDR3 is TGTGCCAGTAGAAGGGAAGGCACAGATACGCAGTATTTT. Its translation is CASRREGTDTQYF.

The chain couples TRBV7-7 to TRBJ2-5; the match to TRBD1 covers 7 bases. The length of the CDR3 is 14 residues. Germline CDR1 is SSHAT and CDR2 is FNYEAQ (reference sequence). The ends lost 4 bases at V and 4 bases at J; junction bases unmatched: 6. DNA of the CDR3: TGTGCCAGCAGCTCGACAGGGTCGAGAGAGACCCAGTACTTC. Residues: CASSSTGSRETQYF.

The rearrangement uses TRBV2 and TRBJ2-7, with a tentative D call TRBD2 (6 bases). Germline CDR1 is SNHLY and CDR2 is FYNNEI. This CDR3 contains 14 residues. With 4 bases removed from V and 6 bases from J, the gap between germline ends came to 16 bases. DNA of the CDR3: TGTGCCAGCAGTGTAGAGGCTAGCGAAATCGAGCAGTACTTC. It is translated as CASSVEASEIEQYF.

V usage is TRBV6-1 and J usage is TRBJ1-1; weak D call: TRBD1 (6 bases). The CDR3 is made up of 14 amino acids. Trimming removed 8 bases from V and 0 bases from J, with 13 bases in between. The V gene's germline CDR1 is MNHNS and CDR2 SASEGT. The chain's CDR3 is CASGTQGLNTEAFF. In DNA, the CDR3 is TGTGCCAGCGGTACACAGGGACTGAACACTGAAGCTTTCTTT.

V gene TRBV9 combines with J gene TRBJ2-6, with D perhaps matching TRBD1 (7 bases). V was trimmed by 2 bases and J by 2 bases, leaving 14 bases between them. This CDR3 spans 17 amino acids. Germline CDR1 SGDLS, CDR2 YYNGEE. The CDR3 region has the DNA TGTGCCAGCAGCGTCACCAGGGGGGTCCCTGGGGCCAACGTCCTGACTTTC. Translated: CASSVTRGVPGANVLTF.

The chain has TRBV4-1 and TRBJ2-5; a weak D match, TRBD1 (6 bases). Germline V lookup: CDR1 MGHRA, CDR2 YSYEKL. CDR3 length: 18 amino acids. V shed 0 bases and J shed 3 bases, with 20 bases lying between them. CDR3 DNA sequence: TGCGCCAGCAGCCAAGAAATAGGACAGACCCGGGAAAAAGAGACCCAGTACTTC. Encoded protein: CASSQEIGQTREKETQYF.

The V call is TRBV23-1, the J call TRBJ1-2; D perhaps matches TRBD1 (6 bases). TRBV23-1 is an ORF for which the function is uncertain. Trimming removed 5 bases from V and 4 bases from J, with 29 bases in between. The CDR3 totals 19 residues. CDR3 coding DNA: TGCGCCAGCAGTTCCTCCCAAGCGCCGACCGGGACACCCCCCTATGGCTACACCTTC. Translation: CASSSSQAPTGTPPYGYTF.

This clonotype occurred once. The chain combines TRBV5-4 with TRBJ1-2, with 11 nucleotides matching TRBD1. The CDR3 has 15 amino acids. Germline V lookup: CDR1 SGHNT, CDR2 YYREEE (reference sequence). The ends lost 1 base at V and 4 bases at J; junction bases unmatched: 3. The CDR3 DNA reads as TGTGCCAGCAGCTTGTTAGGGACAGGGGGCTATGGCTACACCTTC. It codes for CASSLLGTGGYGYTF.

The chain couples TRBV12-3 or TRBV12-4 to TRBJ1-2; 7 bases align to TRBD1. V shed 5 bases and J 0 bases; nucleotides not matched to a gene: 6. This CDR3 spans 15 amino acids. As DNA, the CDR3 is TGTGCCAGCAGTCCCCGACAGGGCTCTAACTATGGCTACACCTTC. Residues: CASSPRQGSNYGYTF.

The chain combines TRBV12-3 or TRBV12-4 with TRBJ1-4, with 7 bases that match TRBD1. This CDR3 has 17 residues. Trimming at V came to 1 base and at J to 4 bases, leaving 9 bases not matched to a gene. The CDR3, as DNA: TGTGCCAGCAGTTTAGAAGGATGGACAGGTATTAATGAAAAACTGTTTTTT. Translating it yields CASSLEGWTGINEKLFF.